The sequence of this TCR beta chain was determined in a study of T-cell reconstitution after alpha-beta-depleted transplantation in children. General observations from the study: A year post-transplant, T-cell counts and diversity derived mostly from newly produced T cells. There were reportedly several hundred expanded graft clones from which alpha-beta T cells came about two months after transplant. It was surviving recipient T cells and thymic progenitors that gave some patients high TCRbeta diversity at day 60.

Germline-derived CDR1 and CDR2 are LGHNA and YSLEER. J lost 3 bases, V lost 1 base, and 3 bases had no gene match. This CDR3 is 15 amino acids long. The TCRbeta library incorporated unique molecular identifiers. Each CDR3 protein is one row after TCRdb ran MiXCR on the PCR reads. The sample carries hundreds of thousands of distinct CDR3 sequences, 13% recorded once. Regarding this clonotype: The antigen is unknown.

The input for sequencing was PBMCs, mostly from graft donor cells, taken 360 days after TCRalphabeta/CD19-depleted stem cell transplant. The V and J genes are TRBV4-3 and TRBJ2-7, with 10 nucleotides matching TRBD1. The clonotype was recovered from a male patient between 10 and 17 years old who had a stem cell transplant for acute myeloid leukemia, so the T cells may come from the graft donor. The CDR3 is CASSQGGDRGYEQYF. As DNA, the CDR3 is TGCGCCAGCAGCCAAGGGGGGGACAGGGGCTACGAGCAGTACTTC.